The rows below give T cell receptor beta chains drawn from one sample of a study of cytomegalovirus exposure and HLA in healthy donors. TCRdb keeps only in-frame clones here, not all; method: immunoSEQ multiplex PCR. The sample table sets out about 72,000 clones. Sequencing used PBMCs. Receptors originate from a man in his forties or fifties in good health and CMV-seronegative. CDR3s include the opening cysteine and the closing phenylalanine or tryptophan. Fields, in order: J gene, V gene, D gene, CDR3 protein, CDR3 DNA. D genes are given only for firm matches.

>TRBJ2-7|TRBV7-3|.
CASSLQAGPPHEQYF
TGTGCCAGCAGCCTTCAAGCGGGCCCCCCTCACGAGCAGTACTTC
>TRBJ1-1|TRBV5-6|TRBD1
CASSWGTGDNTEAFF
TGTGCCAGCAGCTGGGGTACAGGGGACAACACTGAAGCTTTCTTT
>TRBJ2-2|TRBV5-1|.
CASRQDAANTGELFF
TGCGCCAGCCGCCAGGATGCCGCGAACACCGGGGAGCTGTTTTTT
>TRBJ2-7|TRBV6-1|TRBD1
CASSEEDRGFYEQYF
TGTGCCAGCAGTGAAGAGGACAGGGGATTCTACGAGCAGTACTTC
>TRBJ2-1|TRBV10-3|TRBD2
CAITRGIGGGYNEQFF
TGTGCCATCACGAGGGGCATCGGCGGGGGATACAATGAGCAGTTCTTC
>TRBJ1-2|TRBV5-1|TRBD1
CASSPGTDLSKGYTF
TGCGCCAGCAGCCCCGGGACAGACCTGTCAAAGGGCTACACCTTC
>TRBJ2-1|TRBV28|.
CASSPARGYNEQFF
TGTGCCAGCAGTCCGGCTAGGGGGTACAATGAGCAGTTCTTC
>TRBJ1-6|TRBV30|.
CAWRGQGRPPNSPLHF
TGTGCCTGGAGAGGGCAGGGGCGCCCGCCGAATTCACCCCTCCACTTT
>TRBJ1-2|TRBV6-5|.
CASKSFYGYTF
TGTGCCAGCAAGAGCTTCTATGGCTACACCTTC
>TRBJ2-5|TRBV11-2|TRBD2
CASSRGPGGGAETQYF
TGTGCCAGCAGTCGTGGGCCTGGCGGGGGGGCGGAGACCCAGTACTTC
>TRBJ2-5|TRBV18|TRBD1
CASAPAGQGSGETQYF
TGTGCCAGCGCACCTGCGGGACAGGGGAGTGGAGAGACCCAGTACTTC
>TRBJ2-2|TRBV4-1|TRBD1
CASSRQGAPNTGELFF
TGCGCCAGCAGCCGACAGGGGGCCCCGAACACCGGGGAGCTGTTTTTT
>TRBJ2-2|TRBV6-5|.
CASSYGALSDGELFF
TGTGCCAGCAGTTACGGGGCCCTAAGTGACGGGGAGCTGTTTTTT
>TRBJ2-1|TRBV6-6|.
CASSKTSGSEQFF
TGTGCCAGCAGTAAGACCTCTGGGAGTGAGCAGTTCTTC
>TRBJ1-2|TRBV14|.
CASATGSGNYGYTF
TGTGCTAGTGCCACAGGGAGTGGTAACTATGGCTACACCTTC
>TRBJ1-2|TRBV6-1|.
CASSGRNYGYTF
TGTGCCAGCAGTGGCAGGAACTATGGCTACACCTTC
>TRBJ2-2|TRBV28|TRBD1
CASSSQGAHTGELFF
TGTGCCAGCAGCTCACAGGGGGCGCACACCGGGGAGCTGTTTTTT
>TRBJ2-6|TRBV7-8|.
CASSLVAGAGANVLTF
TGTGCCAGCAGCTTAGTGGCAGGGGCCGGGGCCAACGTCCTGACTTTC
>TRBJ2-7|TRBV7-9|.
CASSSGRGSVPYEQYF
TGTGCCAGCAGCTCCGGCCGGGGGAGTGTACCCTACGAGCAGTACTTC
>TRBJ2-1|TRBV19|TRBD1
CASSERQGMPYNEQFF
TGTGCCAGTAGTGAACGACAGGGAATGCCCTACAATGAGCAGTTCTTC
>TRBJ2-5|TRBV11-2|TRBD2
CASSVGLAGGYQETQYF
TGTGCCAGCAGCGTGGGACTAGCGGGGGGGTACCAAGAGACCCAGTACTTC
>TRBJ2-1|TRBV5-6|TRBD2
CASSLADSSYNEQFF
TGTGCCAGCAGCCTAGCGGATAGCTCCTACAATGAGCAGTTCTTC
>TRBJ1-2|TRBV4-2|TRBD1
CASSQGGQGGNYGYTF
TGTGCCAGCAGCCAAGGCGGACAGGGGGGAAACTATGGCTACACCTTC
>TRBJ1-6|TRBV6-1|.
CASSKEARGNSPLHF
TGTGCCAGCTCGAAAGAGGCGCGGGGTAATTCACCCCTCCACTTT
>TRBJ2-1|TRBV2|.
CASRGGLLTSYNEQFF
TGTGCCAGCAGGGGGGGACTTTTAACCTCCTACAATGAGCAGTTCTTC
>TRBJ2-7|TRBV7-9|TRBD1
CASSPTGGVDEQYF
TGTGCCAGCAGCCCAACAGGGGGCGTCGACGAGCAGTACTTC
>TRBJ2-7|TRBV2|.
CASSDSSYEQYF
TGTGCCAGCAGTGACAGCTCCTACGAGCAGTACTTC
>TRBJ2-7|TRBV10-2|.
CASSETSYEQYF
TGCGCCAGCAGTGAGACCAGCTACGAGCAGTACTTC
>TRBJ2-4|TRBV14|TRBD2
CASSQEGGSKNIQYF
TGTGCCAGCAGCCAAGAGGGGGGGAGCAAAAACATTCAGTACTTC
>TRBJ1-1|TRBV6-6|TRBD1
CASSYSGTENTEAFF
TGTGCCAGCAGTTACTCAGGGACAGAGAACACTGAAGCTTTCTTT
>TRBJ1-3|TRBV10-3|.
CATRPQTGAGNTIYF
TGTGCCACCAGGCCTCAGACAGGAGCTGGAAACACCATATATTTT